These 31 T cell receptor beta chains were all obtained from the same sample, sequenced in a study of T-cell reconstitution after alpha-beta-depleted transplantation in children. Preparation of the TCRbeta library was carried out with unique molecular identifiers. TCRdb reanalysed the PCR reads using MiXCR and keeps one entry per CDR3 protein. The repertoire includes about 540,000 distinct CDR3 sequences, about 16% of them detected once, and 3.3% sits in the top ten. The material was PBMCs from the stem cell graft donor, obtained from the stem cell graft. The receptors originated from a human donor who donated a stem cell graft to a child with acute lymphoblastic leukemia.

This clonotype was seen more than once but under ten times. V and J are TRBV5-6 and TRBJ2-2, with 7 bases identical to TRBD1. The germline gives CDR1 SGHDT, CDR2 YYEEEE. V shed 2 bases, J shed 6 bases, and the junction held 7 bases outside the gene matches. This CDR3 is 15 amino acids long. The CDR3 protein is CASSFHPTGPGELFF. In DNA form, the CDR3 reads TGTGCCAGCAGCTTTCACCCGACAGGGCCCGGGGAGCTGTTTTTT.

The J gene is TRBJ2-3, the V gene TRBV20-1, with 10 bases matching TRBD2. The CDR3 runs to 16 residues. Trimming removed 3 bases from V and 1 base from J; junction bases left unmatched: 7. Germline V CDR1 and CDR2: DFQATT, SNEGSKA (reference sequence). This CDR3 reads CSASPTSGVRTDTQYF. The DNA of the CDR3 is TGCAGTGCTAGCCCTACTAGCGGGGTCCGCACAGATACGCAGTATTTT.

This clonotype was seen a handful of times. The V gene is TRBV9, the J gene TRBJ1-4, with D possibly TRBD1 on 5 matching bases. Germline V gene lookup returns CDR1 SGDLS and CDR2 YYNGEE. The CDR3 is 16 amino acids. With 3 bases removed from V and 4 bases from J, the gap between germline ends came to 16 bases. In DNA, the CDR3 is TGTGCCAGCAGCGGGTCCCCGACAGTTCTTAATGAAAAACTGTTTTTT. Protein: CASSGSPTVLNEKLFF.

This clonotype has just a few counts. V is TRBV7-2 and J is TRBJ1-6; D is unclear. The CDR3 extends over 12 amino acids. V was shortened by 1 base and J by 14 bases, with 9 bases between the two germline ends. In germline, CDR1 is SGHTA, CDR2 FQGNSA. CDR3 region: CASSLESLALHF. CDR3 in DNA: TGTGCCAGCAGCTTAGAAAGCTTAGCCCTCCACTTT.

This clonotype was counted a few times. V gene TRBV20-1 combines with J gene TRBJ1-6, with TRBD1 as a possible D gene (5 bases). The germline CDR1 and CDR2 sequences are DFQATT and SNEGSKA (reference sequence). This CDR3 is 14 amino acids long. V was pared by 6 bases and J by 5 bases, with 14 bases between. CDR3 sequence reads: CSARMPGNNSPLHF. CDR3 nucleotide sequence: TGCAGTGCGCGAATGCCAGGGAATAATTCACCCCTCCACTTT.

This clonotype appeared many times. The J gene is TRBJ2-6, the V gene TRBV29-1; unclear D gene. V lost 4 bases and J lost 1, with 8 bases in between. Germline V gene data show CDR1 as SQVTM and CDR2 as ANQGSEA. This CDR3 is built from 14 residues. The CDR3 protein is CSVAVDSGANVLTF. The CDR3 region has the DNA TGCAGCGTTGCGGTGGATTCTGGGGCCAACGTCCTGACTTTC.

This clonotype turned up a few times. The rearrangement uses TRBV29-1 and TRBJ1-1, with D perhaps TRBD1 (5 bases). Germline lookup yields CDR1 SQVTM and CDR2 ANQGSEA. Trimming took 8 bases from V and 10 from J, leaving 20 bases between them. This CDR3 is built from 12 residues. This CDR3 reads CSHTSAQGGAFF. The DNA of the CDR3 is TGCAGCCACACCTCAGCCCAGGGTGGAGCTTTCTTT. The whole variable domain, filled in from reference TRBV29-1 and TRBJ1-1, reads SAVISQKPSRDICQRGTSLTIQCQVDSQVTMMFWYRQQPGQSLTLIATANQGSEATYESGFVIDKFPISRPNLTFSTLTVSNMSPEDSSIYLCSHTSAQGGAFFGQGTRLTVV.

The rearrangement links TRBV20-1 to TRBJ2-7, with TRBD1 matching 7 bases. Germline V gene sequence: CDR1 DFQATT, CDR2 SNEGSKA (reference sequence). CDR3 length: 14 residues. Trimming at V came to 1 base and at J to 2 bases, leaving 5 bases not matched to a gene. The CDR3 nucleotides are TGCAGTGCTAGAGTCCGGGACAGTCCCTACGAGCAGTACTTC. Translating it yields CSARVRDSPYEQYF.

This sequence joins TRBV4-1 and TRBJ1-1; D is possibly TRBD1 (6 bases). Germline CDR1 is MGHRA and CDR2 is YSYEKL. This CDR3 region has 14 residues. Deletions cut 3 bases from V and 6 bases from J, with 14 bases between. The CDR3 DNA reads TGCGCCAGCAGCCACGTAACAGGGTTCGCTGAAGCTTTCTTT. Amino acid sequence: CASSHVTGFAEAFF.

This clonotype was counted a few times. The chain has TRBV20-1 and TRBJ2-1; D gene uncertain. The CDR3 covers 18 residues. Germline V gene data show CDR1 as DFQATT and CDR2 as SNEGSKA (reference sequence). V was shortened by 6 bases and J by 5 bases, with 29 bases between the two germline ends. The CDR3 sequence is CSAPTKGARYYLDNEQFF. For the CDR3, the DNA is TGCAGTGCACCAACGAAAGGAGCGCGATACTATCTCGACAATGAGCAGTTCTTC.

The CDR3 bases are TGCAGTGCTAGACCCATGTATGGCTACACCTTC. Translation: CSARPMYGYTF. The chain has TRBV20-1 and TRBJ1-2; no definite D call. Germline CDR1 reads DFQATT; CDR2 reads SNEGSKA (reference sequence). Trimming removed 2 bases from V and 5 bases from J, with 6 bases in between. The CDR3 runs to 11 residues.

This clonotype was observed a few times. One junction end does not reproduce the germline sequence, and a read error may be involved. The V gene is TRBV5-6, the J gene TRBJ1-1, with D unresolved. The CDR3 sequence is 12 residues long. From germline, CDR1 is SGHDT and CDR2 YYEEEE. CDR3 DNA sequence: TGTGCCAGCGGCTTTCGGAACACTGAAGCTTTCTTT. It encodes CASGFRNTEAFF.

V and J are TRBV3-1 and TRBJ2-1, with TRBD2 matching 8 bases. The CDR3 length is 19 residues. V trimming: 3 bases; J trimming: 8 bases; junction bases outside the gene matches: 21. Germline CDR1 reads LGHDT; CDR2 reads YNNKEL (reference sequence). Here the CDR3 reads CASSHPMTTGRAELDEQFF. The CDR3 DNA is TGTGCCAGCAGCCACCCTATGACTACCGGGAGGGCCGAGTTGGATGAGCAGTTCTTC.

CDR3 residues: CATKNGQGYEKLFF. The CDR3 DNA sequence: TGCGCCACCAAGAACGGACAGGGGTATGAAAAACTGTTTTTT. This chain links TRBV5-1 with TRBJ1-4, with 9 bases fitting TRBD1. The CDR3 sequence is 14 residues long. CDR1 is SGHRS, CDR2 YFSETQ, per germline. The J segment lost 6 bases and the V segment lost 9 bases, leaving 9 bases of the junction unmatched.

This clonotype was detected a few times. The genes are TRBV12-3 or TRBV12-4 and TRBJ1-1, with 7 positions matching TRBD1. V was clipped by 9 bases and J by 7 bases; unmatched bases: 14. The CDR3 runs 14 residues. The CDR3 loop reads CASRWTGWGDEAFF. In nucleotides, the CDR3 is TGTGCCAGTAGATGGACAGGCTGGGGAGATGAAGCTTTCTTT.

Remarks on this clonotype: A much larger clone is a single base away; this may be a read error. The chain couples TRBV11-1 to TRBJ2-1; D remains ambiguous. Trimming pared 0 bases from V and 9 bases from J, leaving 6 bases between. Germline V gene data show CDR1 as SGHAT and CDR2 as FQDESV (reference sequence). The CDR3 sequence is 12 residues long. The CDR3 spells CASSLALIEQFF. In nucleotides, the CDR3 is TGTGCCAGCAGCTTAGCGTTGATTGAGCAGTTCTTC.

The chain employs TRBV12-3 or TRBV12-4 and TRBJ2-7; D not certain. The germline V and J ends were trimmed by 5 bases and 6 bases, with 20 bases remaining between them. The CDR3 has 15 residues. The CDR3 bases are TGTGCCAGCAGTCCTTTTGCAGGAGCCTCTGGCGAGCAGTACTTC. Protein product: CASSPFAGASGEQYF.

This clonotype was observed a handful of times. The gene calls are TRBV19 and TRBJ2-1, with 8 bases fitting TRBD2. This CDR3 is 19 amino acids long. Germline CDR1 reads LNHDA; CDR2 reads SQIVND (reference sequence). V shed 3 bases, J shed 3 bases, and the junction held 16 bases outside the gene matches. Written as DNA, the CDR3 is TGTGCCAGTAGTATTATCTCATGGGGGTTAAGCGGGGGCTACAATGAGCAGTTCTTC. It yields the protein CASSIISWGLSGGYNEQFF.

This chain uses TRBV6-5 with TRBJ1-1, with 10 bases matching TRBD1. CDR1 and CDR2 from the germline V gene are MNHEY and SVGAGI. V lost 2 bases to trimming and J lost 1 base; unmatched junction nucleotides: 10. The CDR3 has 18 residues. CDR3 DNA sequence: TGTGCCAGCAGTTACGAGTACCGGGACAGGGGATGGAACACTGAAGCTTTCTTT. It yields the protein CASSYEYRDRGWNTEAFF.

CDR3 region: CASSPMGGPYEQYF. The CDR3 bases are TGTGCCAGCAGCCCCATGGGGGGCCCCTACGAGCAGTACTTC. The chain recombines TRBV7-6 with TRBJ2-7, with D tentatively TRBD1 or TRBD2 (6 bases each). Trimming removed 5 bases from V and 2 bases from J, with 13 bases in between. Looked up from germline, CDR1 is SGHVS and CDR2 is FNYEAQ. The CDR3 length is 14 residues.

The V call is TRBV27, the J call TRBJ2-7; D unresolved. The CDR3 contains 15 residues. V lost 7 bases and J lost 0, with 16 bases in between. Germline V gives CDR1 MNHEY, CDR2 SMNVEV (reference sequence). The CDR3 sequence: CASTQHAGRSYEQYF. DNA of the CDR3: TGTGCCAGCACCCAACATGCCGGACGCTCCTACGAGCAGTACTTC.

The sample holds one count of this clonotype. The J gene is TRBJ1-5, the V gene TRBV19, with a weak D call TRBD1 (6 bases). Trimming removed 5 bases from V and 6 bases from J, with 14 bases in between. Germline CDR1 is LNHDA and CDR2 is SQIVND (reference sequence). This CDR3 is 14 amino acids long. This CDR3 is CASSGGHTSQPQHF. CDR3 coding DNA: TGTGCCAGTAGTGGGGGACACACATCTCAGCCCCAGCATTTT.

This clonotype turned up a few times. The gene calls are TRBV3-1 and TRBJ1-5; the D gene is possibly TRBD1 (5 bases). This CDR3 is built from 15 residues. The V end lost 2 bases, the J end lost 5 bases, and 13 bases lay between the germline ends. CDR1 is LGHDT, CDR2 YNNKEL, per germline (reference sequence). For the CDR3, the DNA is TGTGCCAGCAGCCAACTCGGGACGGCACATCAGCCCCAGCATTTT. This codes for CASSQLGTAHQPQHF.

CDR3 region: CASSLEMGSPLHF. CDR3 nucleotides: TGTGCCAGCAGCTTAGAAATGGGTTCACCCCTCCACTTT. The J gene is TRBJ1-6, the V gene TRBV11-3; D uncertain. Trimming cost V 0 bases and J 9 bases, with 6 bases left between them. The V gene's germline CDR1 is SGHNT and CDR2 YENEEA. The CDR3 runs to 13 residues. Full variable domain (remainder filled in from reference TRBV11-3 and TRBJ1-6): EAGVVQSPRYKIIEKKQPVAFWCNPISGHNTLYWYLQNLGQGPELLIRYENEEAVDDSQLPKDRFSAERLKGVDSTLKIQPAELGDSAVYLCASSLEMGSPLHFGNGTRLTVT.

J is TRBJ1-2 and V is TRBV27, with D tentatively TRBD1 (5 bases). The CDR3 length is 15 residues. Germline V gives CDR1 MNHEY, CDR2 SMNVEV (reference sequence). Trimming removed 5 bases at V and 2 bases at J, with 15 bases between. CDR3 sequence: CASSQDSARNYGYTF. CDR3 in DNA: TGTGCCAGCAGTCAAGACAGCGCCCGAAACTATGGCTACACCTTC.

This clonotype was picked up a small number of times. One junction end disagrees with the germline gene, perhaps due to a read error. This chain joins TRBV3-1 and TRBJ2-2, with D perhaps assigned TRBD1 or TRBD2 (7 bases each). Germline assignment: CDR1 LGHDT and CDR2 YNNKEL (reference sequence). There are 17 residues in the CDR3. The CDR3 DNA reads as TGTGCCTGCAGCGGTAGGGGGCAGCGGGAAAACACCGGGGAGCTGTTTTTT. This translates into CACSGRGQRENTGELFF.

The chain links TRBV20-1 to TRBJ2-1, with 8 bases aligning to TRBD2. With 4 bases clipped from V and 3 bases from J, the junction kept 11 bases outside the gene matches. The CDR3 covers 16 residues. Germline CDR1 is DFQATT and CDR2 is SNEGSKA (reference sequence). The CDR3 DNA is TGCAGTGCTACCGGGGGGGCGGGAATCGTCTACAATGAGCAGTTCTTC. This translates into CSATGGAGIVYNEQFF.

CDR3: CASSKRSEGDTIYF. As DNA, the CDR3 is TGTGCCAGCAGCAAGAGATCCGAGGGCGACACCATATATTTT. The gene calls are TRBV7-9 and TRBJ1-3; D not certain. The CDR3 runs to 14 residues. Germline V gene data show CDR1 as SEHNR and CDR2 as FQNEAQ (reference sequence). With 5 bases removed from V and 8 bases from J, the gap between germline ends came to 16 bases. The variable domain in full, with the rest retrieved from reference TRBV7-9 and TRBJ1-3, is DTGVSQNPRHKITKRGQNVTFRCDPISEHNRLYWYRQTLGQGPEFLTYFQNEAQLEKSRLLSDRFSAERPKGSFSTLEIQRTEQGDSAMYLCASSKRSEGDTIYFGEGSWLTVV.

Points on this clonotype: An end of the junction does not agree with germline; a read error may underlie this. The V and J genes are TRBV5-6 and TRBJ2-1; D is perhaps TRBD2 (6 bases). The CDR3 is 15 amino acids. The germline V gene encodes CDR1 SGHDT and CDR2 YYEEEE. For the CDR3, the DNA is TGTGCCAGCCGCTTGGGGGGTAGCTCCTACAATGAGCAGTTCTTC. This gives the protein CASRLGGSSYNEQFF.

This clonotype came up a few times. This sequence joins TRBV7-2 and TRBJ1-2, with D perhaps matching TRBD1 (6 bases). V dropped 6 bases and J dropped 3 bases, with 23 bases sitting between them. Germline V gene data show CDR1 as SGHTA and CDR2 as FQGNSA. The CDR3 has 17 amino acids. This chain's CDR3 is CASSRRPTGSHDYGYTF. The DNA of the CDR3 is TGTGCCAGCAGTCGACGTCCAACAGGGTCTCATGACTATGGCTACACCTTC.

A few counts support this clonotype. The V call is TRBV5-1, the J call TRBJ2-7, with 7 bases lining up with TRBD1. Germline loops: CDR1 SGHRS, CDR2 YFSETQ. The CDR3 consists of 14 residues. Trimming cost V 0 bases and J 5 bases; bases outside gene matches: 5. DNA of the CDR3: TGCGCCAGCAGCTTGGAGACAGGGAGCCACGAGCAGTACTTC. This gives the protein CASSLETGSHEQYF.